The clone carrying this T cell receptor beta chain was found a few times. Trimming pared 2 bases from V and 3 bases from J, leaving 14 bases between. Germline CDR1 reads MNHEY; CDR2 reads SVGEGT. The CDR3 consists of 15 residues. A second roughly 7 to 11 cycle PCR used barcoded and J-beta primers. Using its own MiXCR run on the 5' RACE reads, TCRdb lists one record per CDR3 protein. The sample has approximately 1,000,000 distinct CDR3 sequences, 40% to 50% seen once; the top ten hold approximately 20%. This sample is drawn from a study of blood T cells in healthy people across ages. The V gene is TRBV6-2 or TRBV6-3, the J gene TRBJ2-7; perhaps D is TRBD1 or TRBD2 (5 bases each). This TCR was sampled from a woman aged 60-70 years in good health. The sequenced sample consisted of blood. The CDR3 sequence: CASSYIRDHHYEQYF. The DNA of the CDR3 is TGTGCCAGCAGTTACATCCGGGACCACCACTACGAGCAGTACTTC.